The 8 T cell receptor beta chains below all came from one sample that was sequenced in a study of cytomegalovirus exposure and HLA in healthy donors (dated by TCRdb to the late 2010s). The library was produced with the immunoSEQ multiplex PCR assay. The multiplex PCR relied on a mix of 60 forward primers for TCR Vbeta segments and 13 reverse primers for TCR Jbeta segments. Entries here come from immuneACCESS through TCRdb and include only in-frame sequences with V and J called. Some clones fail to appear in such tables; in the studies checked, an unresolved V gene covers under half of the shortfall, and the cause of the remainder is unknown. The table for this sample lists more than 85,000 clones; 65% to 80% of them were counted only once. The ten largest clones capture 10% of the sample. Material: PBMCs. These receptors were collected from a man aged 25 to 40 in good health and CMV-seropositive.

This clone was detected only once. The chain joins TRBV7-2 to TRBJ1-1, with D uncertain. The V end was cut by 1 base, the J end by 11 bases, with 17 bases between. Germline V gives CDR1 SGHTA, CDR2 FQGNSA. The CDR3 totals 14 residues. DNA for the CDR3: TGTGCCAGCAGCTTAGTCTTCGATTCGAGGGAGGCTTTCTTT. It yields the protein CASSLVFDSREAFF.

This clone was counted a few times. The V call is TRBV7-3, the J call TRBJ2-7, with D possibly TRBD1 on 6 matching bases. Trimming pared 2 bases from V and 0 bases from J, leaving 14 bases between. Germline-derived CDR1 and CDR2 are SGHTA and FQGTGA. This CDR3 contains 16 residues. The CDR3, as DNA: TGTGCCAGCAGCTTATGGCAGGGGAAGAACTCCTACGAGCAGTACTTC. Translated: CASSLWQGKNSYEQYF.

The V and J genes are TRBV6-4 and TRBJ2-3; perhaps TRBD2 as D (6 bases). CDR3 length: 16 residues. The V end was cut by 3 bases, the J end by 7 bases, with 20 bases between. Germline V CDR1 and CDR2: MRHNA, SNTAGT. The CDR3 bases are TGTGCCAGCAGTGATGGAGTGGTGACGGAGGGTCATACGCAGTATTTT. This sequence encodes CASSDGVVTEGHTQYF.

The rearrangement uses TRBV19 and TRBJ2-3; 9 bases are a match to TRBD2. V trimming: 4 bases; J trimming: 4 bases; junction bases outside the gene matches: 15. This CDR3 region has 18 residues. Germline CDR1 is LNHDA and CDR2 is SQIVND (reference sequence). Written as DNA, the CDR3 is TGTGCCAGTAGTAACCGCCCCCTTGGCGGGGGGGCCTCAGATACGCAGTATTTT. As protein: CASSNRPLGGGASDTQYF.

V is TRBV7-2 and J is TRBJ1-1; 7 bases match TRBD1. Germline V gene sequence: CDR1 SGHTA, CDR2 FQGNSA. The V and J ends lost 6 bases and 5 bases, in that order; junction bases with no gene match: 9. The CDR3 runs to 14 residues. CDR3 in DNA: TGTGCCAGCAGATATCCCGGGACAGCTACTGAAGCTTTCTTT. Its protein is CASRYPGTATEAFF.

This clone was recorded once. Written as DNA, the CDR3 is TGTGCCAGCAGCTTAACAGGGAGATGGAATTCACCCCTCCACTTT. This translates into CASSLTGRWNSPLHF. The rearrangement links TRBV7-2 to TRBJ1-6; tentative D call: TRBD1 (6 bases). Germline values: CDR1 SGHTA, CDR2 FQGNSA. The V and J ends lost 2 bases and 7 bases respectively, with 12 bases between them. This CDR3 is built from 15 residues. Combining the CDR3 with reference TRBV7-2 and TRBJ1-6 gives the whole variable domain GAGVSQSPSNKVTEKGKDVELRCDPISGHTALYWYRQSLGQGLEFLIYFQGNSAPDKSGLPSDRFSAERTGGSVSTLTIQRTQQEDSAVYLCASSLTGRWNSPLHFGNGTRLTVT.

The chain uses TRBV11-1 and TRBJ1-2; TRBD1 might be the D (5 bases). Germline CDR1 and CDR2: SGHAT and FQDESV (reference sequence). Trimming removed 8 bases at V and 8 bases at J, with 15 bases between. The CDR3 extends over 12 amino acids. The CDR3 nucleotides read TGTGCCAGCCCCCAGGACATCTCGGGCTACACCTTC. Encoded protein: CASPQDISGYTF.

This clone was counted between two and nine times. The chain links TRBV5-4 to TRBJ2-7; TRBD2 agrees at 8 bases. J lost 4 bases, V lost 2 bases, and 8 bases had no gene match. The CDR3 is 15 amino acids. Germline loops: CDR1 SGHNT, CDR2 YYREEE (reference sequence). The CDR3 is CASSFGPGGDYEQYF. For the CDR3, the DNA is TGTGCCAGCAGCTTTGGTCCCGGGGGGGATTACGAGCAGTACTTC.